Below, one TCR beta chain is given with its context. In the authors' methods: Nucleated cell number was recorded as an estimate derived from reference gene primer amplification. Clones were read by immunoSEQ multiplex PCR, and TCRdb kept only the in-frame ones, dropping some. The DNA gave D and trimming, while V, J and clone size come from that table. The data contain 140,000 to 150,000 clones, over 70% of them singletons. Germline V lookup: CDR1 SGHTA, CDR2 FQGNSA. The CDR3 contains 15 residues. Between the trimmed V and J ends, which lost 1 base and 7 bases, there was a span of 11 bases. The data were taken from a study of blood T cell repertoires in COVID-19.

V usage is TRBV7-2 and J usage is TRBJ1-6; D unclear. Specimen: peripheral blood. The sequence came from a man aged 50-60 years who had recovered from COVID-19. This CDR3 reads CASSLVGPGNSPLHF. The CDR3 region has the DNA TGTGCCAGCAGCTTAGTGGGCCCTGGGAATTCACCCCTCCACTTT.